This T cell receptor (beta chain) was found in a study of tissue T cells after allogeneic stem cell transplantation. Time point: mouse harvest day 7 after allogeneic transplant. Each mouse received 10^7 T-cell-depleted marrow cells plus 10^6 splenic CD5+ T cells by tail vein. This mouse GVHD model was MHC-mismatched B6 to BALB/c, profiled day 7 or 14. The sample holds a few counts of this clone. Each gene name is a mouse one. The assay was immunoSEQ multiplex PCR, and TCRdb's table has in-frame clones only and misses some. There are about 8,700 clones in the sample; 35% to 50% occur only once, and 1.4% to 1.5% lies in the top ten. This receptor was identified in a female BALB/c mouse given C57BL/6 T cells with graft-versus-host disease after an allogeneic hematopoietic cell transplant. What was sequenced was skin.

The CDR3 sequence is CASSRTGEGDTQYF. CDR3 bases read: TGTGCCAGCAGCCGGACAGGGGAGGGTGACACCCAGTAC. The chain employs TRBV14 and TRBJ2-5; 9 bases map to TRBD1. The missing CDR3 end, 1 residue past where the read stops, is filled in from the germline J gene. The length of the CDR3 is 14 residues. Germline CDR1 SGHDT, CDR2 FRDEAV. J lost 6 bases, V lost 5 bases, and 7 bases had no gene match.